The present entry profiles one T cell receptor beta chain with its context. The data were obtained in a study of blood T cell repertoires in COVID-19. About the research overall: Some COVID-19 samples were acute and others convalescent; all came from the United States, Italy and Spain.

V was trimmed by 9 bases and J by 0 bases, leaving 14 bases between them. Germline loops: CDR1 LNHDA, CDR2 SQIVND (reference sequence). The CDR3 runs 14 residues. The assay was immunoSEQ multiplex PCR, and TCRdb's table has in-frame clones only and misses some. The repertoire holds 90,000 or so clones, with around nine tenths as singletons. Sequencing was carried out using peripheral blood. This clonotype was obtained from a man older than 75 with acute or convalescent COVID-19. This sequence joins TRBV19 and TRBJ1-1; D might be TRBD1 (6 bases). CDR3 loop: CASDKQGLNTEAFF. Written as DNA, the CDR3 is TGTGCCAGCGACAAACAGGGCTTGAACACTGAAGCTTTCTTT.